This T cell receptor beta chain was sequenced for a study of blood T cell repertoires in COVID-19 (dated by TCRdb to the early 2020s). Notes on the research overall: Samples covering the acute and convalescent phases of COVID-19 were provided by collaborators in the United States, Italy and Spain. The prospective study material was composed of cDNA or gDNA derived from T cells, B-cell-depleted T cells, or PBMCs. Subjects who had been exposed to COVID-19, were actively infected with it, or had recovered from it provided the deeply sampled blood TCRbeta repertoires that made up the dataset. The repertoires were released in a freely available public database meant as a resource for research on the immune response to SARS-CoV-2. Samples came from the ongoing ImmuneRACE study (first 160 participants) plus 1,254 subjects from 6 global collaborators. A de-identified subject ID, COVID-19 status, age in years and sex were almost always included in the sample metadata. Where available, HLA class I and class II types were taken from metadata supplied by the sample provider and were not determined by assay-based typing. Beyond this particular receptor, the publication reports: The quantity of clinical and demographic metadata differed by source and by participant and was supplied without curation.

Whole blood was collected in K2EDTA tubes by collaborating institutions according to the institutions' own protocols. For TCRbeta analysis, collaborator samples were shipped as frozen whole blood, as isolated PBMCs, or as DNA extracted from either sample type. Reading from cysteine to phenylalanine, the CDR3 counts 12 amino acids. The only DNA kept is the CDR3, 36 bases in frame from the first base. CDR1 and CDR2 are read off the germline V gene (reference sequence) as SGHNT and YYREEE. V and J are truncated by 0 bases and 3 bases respectively, leaving an intervening sequence of 4 bases. With regard to this clone: Which antigen it targets is not known. The input lacks base qualities; no much larger clone sits a single base away.

The immunoSEQ Assay, a bias-controlled multiplex PCR, was used to amplify TCRbeta CDR3 regions from genomic DNA. The authors' analysis ran thus. The number of nucleated cells in each sample was estimated from the amplification of reference gene primers within the assay. To quantify the absolute abundance of each unique TCRbeta CDR3 rearrangement, sequence reads were collapsed and filtered. For each sample, productive Simpson clonality was calculated by taking the square root of Simpson's diversity index across productive rearrangements. The source is immuneACCESS, and TCRdb retained only in-frame sequences with V and J called. Part of the clones is not carried over; for the studies checked, unresolved V genes explain less than half of this, and the remainder is unexplained. D and trimming come from the DNA, and the V and J calls and clone size come from that table. The sample table records approximately 150,000 clones; over 70% of these occur just once. The ten top clones hold approximately 2% of the sample.

Sequencing was performed on peripheral blood. The chain couples TRBV5-4 to TRBJ2-7, with no confidently assigned D gene. This receptor was identified in a woman aged 60-70 years with acute or convalescent COVID-19. The DNA sequence is as follows: TGTGCCAGCAGCTTGGATATCTACGAGCAGTACTTC. Translated, it reads CASSLDIYEQYF.